Following are 30 T cell receptor beta chains from one sample sequenced in a study of CD8 T cells in ankylosing spondylitis (dated by TCRdb to 2017 to 2019). Libraries were made using 5' RACE. Sequenced on an Illumina HiSeq 2500. The raw public reads went through TCRdb reprocessing: fastp at Q25, MiXCR clone calling, in-frame beta chains kept. Rows merge per CDR3 protein into single entries with the most common DNA and genes. The sample has roughly 150,000 distinct CDR3 sequences on record, around a tenth of them singletons. Clones ranked in the top ten supply over 12% of the sample. The sequenced sample was blood, either unsorted or a sorted T cell fraction (not recorded which). All receptors derive from a female donor with ankylosing spondylitis or in good health (not recorded which).

This clonotype was counted many times. The chain recombines TRBV7-9 with TRBJ2-1; D is perhaps TRBD1 (5 bases). The CDR3 consists of 15 residues. Per germline, CDR1 SEHNR and CDR2 FQNEAQ (reference sequence). V lost 5 bases and J 5 bases, leaving 16 bases between the germline ends. In DNA, the CDR3 is TGTGCCAGCAGCATCAGGGCGATAGGGCACAATGAGCAGTTCTTC. Protein: CASSIRAIGHNEQFF.

The rearrangement uses TRBV7-9 and TRBJ2-3; TRBD2 agrees at 7 bases. This CDR3 contains 13 residues. V was pared by 10 bases and J by 4 bases, with 8 bases of the junction left unmatched. The germline V gene has CDR1 SEHNR and CDR2 FQNEAQ (reference sequence). The CDR3 region is CAILAELSDTQYF. The CDR3 DNA sequence: TGTGCCATCCTAGCGGAATTGTCAGATACGCAGTATTTT.

Ten or more counts support this clonotype. This chain links TRBV29-1 with TRBJ2-4; D not resolved. V lost 6 bases, J lost 0 bases, and 21 bases lay in between. The CDR3 covers 17 residues. Germline V gene lookup returns CDR1 SQVTM and CDR2 ANQGSEA. The CDR3 nucleotides are TGCAGCGTGGACGGATCCTCCGACGACTTAGCCAAAAACATTCAGTACTTC. Its protein product is CSVDGSSDDLAKNIQYF.

In this sample, this clonotype turned up a few times. The chain carries TRBV5-1 and TRBJ1-2; TRBD1 matches at 7 bases. The CDR3 consists of 13 residues. Germline values: CDR1 SGHRS, CDR2 YFSETQ. J lost 6 bases, V lost 2 bases, and 4 bases had no gene match. The CDR3 spells CASSFSGGDGYTF. The DNA of the CDR3 is TGCGCCAGCAGCTTCTCAGGGGGGGATGGCTACACCTTC.

The chain joins TRBV7-6 to TRBJ2-1, with 10 bases lining up with TRBD2. Germline trimming cut 0 bases from V and 7 bases from J; bases unmatched to any gene: 3. The CDR3 totals 15 residues. Germline-derived CDR1 and CDR2 are SGHVS and FNYEAQ. CDR3 region: CASSLAAGGPNEQFF. Written as DNA, the CDR3 is TGTGCCAGCAGCTTAGCAGCGGGAGGGCCTAATGAGCAGTTCTTC. The variable domain in full, with the rest retrieved from reference TRBV7-6 and TRBJ2-1, is GAGVSQSPRYKVTKRGQDVALRCDPISGHVSLYWYRQALGQGPEFLTYFNYEAQQDKSGLPNDRFSAERPEGSISTLTIQRTEQRDSAMYRCASSLAAGGPNEQFFGPGTRLTVL.

CDR3 DNA sequence: TGTGCCAGCAGCCCAGCTGGCGGGAAGGGAGAGACCCAGTACTTC. Amino acid sequence: CASSPAGGKGETQYF. The chain is built from TRBV7-9 and TRBJ2-5; a weak D match, TRBD2 (6 bases). CDR1 SEHNR and CDR2 FQNEAQ come from the germline V gene (reference sequence). The CDR3 is made up of 15 amino acids. Trimming stripped 5 bases from V and 4 bases from J, with 17 bases between.

This rearrangement joins TRBV13 to TRBJ2-7; D is possibly TRBD1 or TRBD2 (5 bases each). The V end was cut by 5 bases, the J end by 3 bases, with 17 bases between. CDR3 length: 15 amino acids. From germline, CDR1 is PRHDT and CDR2 FYEKMQ (reference sequence). The CDR3 nucleotides are TGTGCCAGCAGCAGGACGGGTGAGGGGTTCTACGAGCAGTACTTC. Its protein is CASSRTGEGFYEQYF.

This clonotype was seen a few times. This chain joins TRBV7-9 and TRBJ2-7; TRBD2 agrees at 12 bases. The germline CDR1 and CDR2 sequences are SEHNR and FQNEAQ (reference sequence). The V and J ends lost 5 bases and 7 bases, in that order; junction bases with no gene match: 12. CDR3 length: 16 residues. Written as DNA, the CDR3 is TGTGCCAGCAGCCCAATTGACGGACTAGCGGGAAGGGAGCAGTACTTC. It encodes CASSPIDGLAGREQYF.

The sample holds many counts of this clonotype. The rearrangement joins TRBV25-1 to TRBJ1-2; D is undetermined. Germline V gene lookup returns CDR1 MGHDK and CDR2 SYGVNS. V lost 3 bases to trimming and J lost 5 bases, with 4 bases between them. The CDR3 has 11 amino acids. This CDR3 is CASSESYGYTF. DNA for the CDR3: TGTGCCAGCAGTGAGTCATATGGCTACACCTTC.

This rearrangement joins TRBV11-1 to TRBJ2-1, with 13 bases identical to TRBD2. The CDR3 sequence is 19 residues long. Germline values: CDR1 SGHAT, CDR2 FQDESV (reference sequence). The V gene end was trimmed by 5 bases and the J gene end by 0 bases; junction bases not matched to a gene: 10. CDR3 region: CASSRVTSGRSSSYNEQFF. The CDR3 DNA follows: TGTGCCAGCAGCCGAGTGACTAGCGGGAGGTCGAGCTCCTACAATGAGCAGTTCTTC.

The chain combines TRBV4-3 with TRBJ1-2; no clear D. Trimming took off 1 base at V and 6 bases at J, with 15 bases between the two ends. Per germline, CDR1 LGHNA and CDR2 YSLEER. CDR3 size: 15 residues. The CDR3, as DNA: TGCGCCAGCAGCCAAGCCCCAGGCTCCCCCCATGGCTACACCTTC. As protein: CASSQAPGSPHGYTF.

This clonotype was recorded a few times. CDR3 residues: CASSNRGLWTEAFF. CDR3 in DNA: TGTGCCAGCTCTAACAGGGGGCTCTGGACTGAAGCTTTCTTT. This chain links TRBV28 with TRBJ1-1; 9 nucleotides agree with TRBD1. V was pared by 8 bases and J by 5 bases, with 9 bases of the junction left unmatched. CDR3 length: 14 residues. The germline V gene has CDR1 MDHEN and CDR2 SYDVKM.

The chain uses TRBV24-1 and TRBJ2-3; D is unresolved. Germline CDR1 KGHDR, CDR2 SFDVKD. With 5 bases removed from V and 0 bases from J, the gap between germline ends came to 8 bases. This CDR3 spans 14 amino acids. This chain's CDR3 is CATSGGASTDTQYF. CDR3 DNA: TGTGCCACCAGTGGCGGAGCTAGCACAGATACGCAGTATTTT.

The V call is TRBV6-2 or TRBV6-3, the J call TRBJ2-7; 10 bases map to TRBD1. Per germline, CDR1 MNHEY and CDR2 SVGEGT. The CDR3 extends over 17 amino acids. J gave up 1 base and V 2 bases, and 8 bases lay outside the gene matches. CDR3 DNA: TGTGCCAGCAGTTACGGGACAGGGGAGCGATATTCCTACGAGCAGTACTTC. Encoded protein: CASSYGTGERYSYEQYF.

Many counts were recorded for this clonotype. This chain uses TRBV6-1 with TRBJ2-1; D is uncertain. The V and J ends lost 2 bases and 8 bases respectively, with 1 base between them. Germline V gives CDR1 MNHNS, CDR2 SASEGT. The CDR3 loop spans 10 amino acids. CDR3: CASSEYEQFF. The CDR3 DNA sequence: TGTGCCAGCAGTGAATATGAGCAGTTCTTC.

This clonotype showed up just a few times. The CDR3 region is CASRTVDGYTF. CDR3 bases: TGTGCCAGCAGGACTGTGGATGGCTACACCTTC. V is TRBV12-3 or TRBV12-4 and J is TRBJ1-2; D remains ambiguous. The CDR3 spans 11 residues. V lost 6 bases to trimming and J lost 6 bases, with 8 bases between them.

V usage is TRBV20-1 and J usage is TRBJ1-5; D is unclear. Germline V gives CDR1 DFQATT, CDR2 SNEGSKA (reference sequence). This CDR3 contains 11 residues. V lost 0 bases and J 6 bases, leaving 3 bases between the germline ends. In DNA form, the CDR3 reads TGCAGTGCTAGAGATCCTCAGCCCCAGCATTTT. It codes for CSARDPQPQHF.

A few counts support this clonotype. The chain recombines TRBV30 with TRBJ2-6; D not certain. Looked up from germline, CDR1 is GTSNPN and CDR2 is SVGIG (reference sequence). The CDR3 runs to 16 residues. The V end lost 1 base, the J end lost 0 bases, and 10 bases lay between the germline ends. DNA for the CDR3: TGTGCCTGGAGTGGGGTACAGATCTCTGGGGCCAACGTCCTGACTTTC. It is translated as CAWSGVQISGANVLTF.

This clonotype was recorded at least ten times. The chain couples TRBV27 to TRBJ1-1; a weak D match, TRBD1 (5 bases). Trimming stripped 5 bases from V and 6 bases from J, with 19 bases between. CDR1 MNHEY and CDR2 SMNVEV come from the germline V gene (reference sequence). The CDR3 is 15 residues long. The CDR3 spells CASSNIQGAEAEAFF. For the CDR3, the DNA is TGTGCCAGCAGTAATATCCAGGGTGCAGAGGCTGAAGCTTTCTTT.

This clonotype was counted between two and nine times. V gene TRBV4-2 combines with J gene TRBJ2-7, with TRBD2 identical over 12 bases. Germline assignment: CDR1 LGHNA and CDR2 YNFKEQ. Unmatched junction bases numbered 15, after V lost 4 bases and J lost 2 bases. The CDR3 extends over 19 amino acids. The CDR3 coding sequence is TGTGCCAGCAGCCCCCCCCTACTAACCCTAGCGGGAGGGACCTACGAGCAGTACTTC. Its translation is CASSPPLLTLAGGTYEQYF.

This clonotype was counted many times. V gene TRBV25-1 combines with J gene TRBJ2-7; D call uncertain. Trimming stripped 3 bases from V and 2 bases from J, with 5 bases between. Germline V gene sequence: CDR1 MGHDK, CDR2 SYGVNS. This CDR3 region has 12 residues. CDR3 DNA: TGTGCCAGCAGTGACGGGCCCTACGAGCAGTACTTC. As protein: CASSDGPYEQYF.

This clonotype was seen only a few times. The chain recombines TRBV9 with TRBJ2-2; TRBD1 matches 7 bases. Trimming took 0 bases from V and 7 from J; bases not matched to a gene: 15. The CDR3 sequence is 18 residues long. The germline CDR1 and CDR2 sequences are SGDLS and YYNGEE. In DNA, the CDR3 is TGTGCCAGCAGCGTAGAGGGGGACAGTTTTTTGATCAACGGGGAGCTGTTTTTT. This encodes CASSVEGDSFLINGELFF.

V usage is TRBV7-8 and J usage is TRBJ2-7, with D unclear. The CDR3 totals 11 residues. Germline loops: CDR1 SGHVS, CDR2 FQNEAQ. Between the trimmed V and J ends, which lost 3 bases and 6 bases, there was a span of 6 bases. CDR3 residues: CASSLVVEQYF. In DNA form, the CDR3 reads TGTGCCAGCAGCTTGGTCGTCGAGCAGTACTTC.

This clonotype was seen only a few times. The CDR3 is CASSDDRGSYEQYF. In nucleotides, the CDR3 is TGTGCCAGCAGTGATGACAGGGGATCCTACGAGCAGTACTTC. The rearrangement joins TRBV6-2 or TRBV6-3 to TRBJ2-7; 8 nucleotides agree with TRBD1. Germline V gene lookup returns CDR1 MNHEY and CDR2 SVGEGT. The CDR3 loop spans 14 amino acids. V lost 5 bases, J lost 1 base, and 4 bases stayed unmatched.

This rearrangement joins TRBV7-2 to TRBJ2-1; 8 bases align to TRBD1. V gave up 1 base and J gave up 1 base; unmatched junction bases: 3. The CDR3 length is 16 residues. Per the germline V gene, CDR1 is SGHTA and CDR2 is FQGNSA. CDR3 nucleotides: TGTGCCAGCAGCTTAGACAGGGGGACTTCCTACAATGAGCAGTTCTTC. Its protein is CASSLDRGTSYNEQFF.

The chain is built from TRBV2 and TRBJ1-5; 7 bases match TRBD1. Trimming at V came to 4 bases and at J to 5 bases, leaving 11 bases not matched to a gene. The CDR3 has 16 amino acids. Germline CDR1 is SNHLY and CDR2 is FYNNEI. The CDR3 DNA reads TGTGCCAGCAGTGTTCTGCGAGGGGGCACCGATCAGCCCCAGCATTTT. Translated, it gives CASSVLRGGTDQPQHF.

This clonotype was seen ten or more times. The chain has TRBV7-9 and TRBJ2-1; D remains ambiguous. Germline CDR1 SEHNR, CDR2 FQNEAQ (reference sequence). With 7 bases removed from V and 2 bases from J, the gap between germline ends came to 9 bases. The CDR3 covers 13 residues. The CDR3 coding sequence is TGTGCCAGCACTGGCGGCGCCTACAATGAGCAGTTCTTC. Amino acid sequence: CASTGGAYNEQFF.

This clonotype was seen only a few times. The chain carries TRBV27 and TRBJ1-2; a possible D gene is TRBD1 (5 bases). V lost 3 bases and J lost 0, with 14 bases in between. Germline V gene sequence: CDR1 MNHEY, CDR2 SMNVEV (reference sequence). The CDR3 consists of 16 residues. Here the CDR3 DNA reads TGTGCCAGCAGTTTTCTCGGGGGTATGTCTAACTATGGCTACACCTTC. Translated, it gives CASSFLGGMSNYGYTF.

This clonotype showed up many times. The CDR3 region is CASSQDRVGNTIYF. CDR3 bases: TGCGCCAGCAGCCAAGACAGGGTTGGAAACACCATATATTTT. This chain connects TRBV4-3 to TRBJ1-3, with D possibly TRBD1 on 5 matching bases. The CDR3 has 14 residues. The germline V and J ends were trimmed by 0 bases and 3 bases, with 6 bases remaining between them. The germline V gene has CDR1 LGHNA and CDR2 YSLEER.

This rearrangement joins TRBV10-3 to TRBJ1-1, with 9 bases that match TRBD1. Germline-derived CDR1 and CDR2 are ENHRY and SYGVKD. V lost 4 bases and J lost 4; bases outside the gene matches: 4. CDR3 length equals 14 residues. Here the CDR3 DNA reads TGTGCCATCAGTGGCATGGGACAGGGCACTGAAGCTTTCTTT. This sequence encodes CAISGMGQGTEAFF.